Listed here is a single T cell receptor beta chain. This specimen belongs to a study of shared clonotypes between healthy human individuals. This was a deep-level run. Profiling relied on immunoSEQ multiplex PCR, and the TCRdb table lists in-frame clones only, not all of them. The sample has 400,000 to 600,000 clones; over 60% are singletons. CDR1 is SQVTM, CDR2 ANQGSEA, per germline. The CDR3 is 13 amino acids. V was pared by 2 bases and J by 4 bases, with 4 bases of the junction left unmatched. The sequenced material came from PBMCs. This chain uses TRBV29-1 with TRBJ2-7; 8 bases map to TRBD2. The TCR originated in a woman in her thirties or forties in good health. Some clones in this sample may be carry-over from other donors' samples. CDR3 loop: CSVELSGMYEQYF. The CDR3 DNA sequence: TGCAGCGTTGAACTTAGCGGGATGTACGAGCAGTACTTC.